These T cell receptor beta chains were read from a single sample in a study of beta chain features in type 1 diabetes. The method was immunoSEQ multiplex PCR; TCRdb's version includes in-frame clones alone and lacks a portion of them. The table has some 640,000 clones, about 14% seen once. Sample: naive CD4+ T cells from blood. The receptor set was obtained from a young man with type 1 diabetes. The conserved cysteine and the conserved F or W are not part of the CDR3 here. A D gene is named only where the DNA matches it firmly.

v_gene: TRBV29-1; j_gene: TRBJ1-1; d_gene: TRBD1; CDR3aa: SVERDRDTEAF
v_gene: TRBV14; j_gene: TRBJ2-1; d_gene: TRBD2; CDR3aa: ASSQDTAGAWLNEQF
v_gene: TRBV29-1; j_gene: TRBJ2-7; d_gene: NA; CDR3aa: SDGKQANEQY
v_gene: TRBV7-9; j_gene: TRBJ2-7; d_gene: NA; CDR3aa: ASSRKPTGAYEQY
v_gene: TRBV11-2; j_gene: TRBJ2-3; d_gene: NA; CDR3aa: ASSPQMGTQY
v_gene: TRBV9; j_gene: TRBJ1-1; d_gene: TRBD1; CDR3aa: ASSVTGGTEAF
v_gene: TRBV30; j_gene: TRBJ2-1; d_gene: TRBD2; CDR3aa: AWSSRGVIYNEQF
v_gene: TRBV5-1; j_gene: TRBJ2-3; d_gene: TRBD2; CDR3aa: ASSLGLAGSTDTQY
v_gene: TRBV7-2; j_gene: TRBJ1-4; d_gene: NA; CDR3aa: ASSPLPPATNEKLF
v_gene: TRBV9; j_gene: TRBJ2-1; d_gene: NA; CDR3aa: ASSVGGGSYNEQF
v_gene: TRBV6-1; j_gene: TRBJ2-3; d_gene: TRBD2; CDR3aa: ASKLAVGTDTQY
v_gene: TRBV28; j_gene: TRBJ2-7; d_gene: TRBD2; CDR3aa: ASSAPSGGLHEQY
v_gene: TRBV4-1; j_gene: TRBJ2-4; d_gene: NA; CDR3aa: ASSLWTTLAKNIQY
v_gene: TRBV7-9; j_gene: TRBJ1-1; d_gene: NA; CDR3aa: ASSLAEGGKTRAF
v_gene: TRBV10-3; j_gene: TRBJ1-1; d_gene: TRBD1; CDR3aa: AISGQGGTEAF
v_gene: TRBV9; j_gene: TRBJ1-2; d_gene: TRBD1; CDR3aa: ASSVASGQGNGYT
v_gene: TRBV7-2; j_gene: TRBJ2-7; d_gene: TRBD1; CDR3aa: ASSSGTGGGEQY
v_gene: TRBV7-9; j_gene: TRBJ1-4; d_gene: NA; CDR3aa: ASSLLGSDEKLF
v_gene: TRBV19; j_gene: TRBJ1-4; d_gene: NA; CDR3aa: ASSIAVNEKLF
v_gene: TRBV7-6; j_gene: TRBJ2-3; d_gene: TRBD1; CDR3aa: ASSTRTGGTDTQY
v_gene: TRBV2; j_gene: TRBJ1-5; d_gene: NA; CDR3aa: ASRVGQNSNQPQH
v_gene: TRBV19; j_gene: TRBJ1-4; d_gene: NA; CDR3aa: ASSGARREKLF
v_gene: TRBV29-1; j_gene: TRBJ2-3; d_gene: NA; CDR3aa: SGAAGSSTDTQY
v_gene: TRBV28; j_gene: TRBJ1-5; d_gene: TRBD1; CDR3aa: ASRVPQGQVLAQPQH
v_gene: TRBV4-3; j_gene: TRBJ1-1; d_gene: NA; CDR3aa: ASSHAHGGPF
v_gene: TRBV28; j_gene: TRBJ1-5; d_gene: TRBD1; CDR3aa: ASTVSDRYQPQH
v_gene: TRBV2; j_gene: TRBJ2-6; d_gene: NA; CDR3aa: ASRPRQAPTNVLT
v_gene: TRBV5-1; j_gene: TRBJ1-2; d_gene: NA; CDR3aa: ASSLEGSNYGYT
v_gene: TRBV13; j_gene: TRBJ2-7; d_gene: TRBD2; CDR3aa: ASSPSGRFSYEQY
v_gene: TRBV5-4; j_gene: TRBJ1-2; d_gene: TRBD1; CDR3aa: ASSPGQGAIVYGYT
v_gene: TRBV28; j_gene: TRBJ2-7; d_gene: NA; CDR3aa: ASSFLQAYEQY
v_gene: TRBV30; j_gene: TRBJ2-3; d_gene: TRBD2; CDR3aa: AFSSGSGERDTQY
v_gene: TRBV27; j_gene: TRBJ2-5; d_gene: TRBD1; CDR3aa: AGDRVETQY
v_gene: TRBV7-2; j_gene: TRBJ1-4; d_gene: TRBD1; CDR3aa: ASSLYRGPNEKLF
v_gene: TRBV5-4; j_gene: TRBJ2-2; d_gene: NA; CDR3aa: ASSGGGRLPNTGELF
v_gene: TRBV7-2; j_gene: TRBJ1-6; d_gene: NA; CDR3aa: ASSYRGTLH
v_gene: TRBV4-1; j_gene: TRBJ2-6; d_gene: NA; CDR3aa: ASSQRDLSSGANVLT
v_gene: TRBV30; j_gene: TRBJ1-2; d_gene: TRBD1; CDR3aa: AWSQGDREGGYT
v_gene: TRBV30; j_gene: TRBJ2-1; d_gene: NA; CDR3aa: ALARGTYNEQF